Following are 10 T cell receptor beta chains from one sample sequenced in a study of blood T cell repertoires in COVID-19. Repertoires were generated with immunoSEQ multiplex PCR, while TCRdb's copy carries only in-frame clones and drops some. The sample lists around 210,000 clones, around 90% occurring once. Sequenced: PBMCs or T cells enriched from blood (not recorded which). These receptors were collected from a woman aged 18-29 years who had recovered from COVID-19.

The chain uses TRBV19 and TRBJ1-2; TRBD1 matches 8 bases. Per germline, CDR1 LNHDA and CDR2 SQIVND (reference sequence). CDR3 length: 13 amino acids. V lost 5 bases to trimming and J lost 8 bases; unmatched junction nucleotides: 7. The DNA of the CDR3 is TGTGCCAGTAGTCGCCGGGACAGGTACGGCTACACCTTC. Encoded protein: CASSRRDRYGYTF.

This sequence joins TRBV5-1 and TRBJ2-5, with D maybe TRBD2 (5 bases). V was clipped by 0 bases and J by 7 bases, with 13 bases between them. Germline CDR1 and CDR2: SGHRS and YFSETQ. The CDR3 is 14 amino acids. The CDR3 sequence is CASSLVGSRGTQYF. DNA of the CDR3: TGCGCCAGCAGCTTGGTTGGGAGTCGTGGGACCCAGTACTTC.

CDR3 in amino acids: CASSLNWAGSYTF. The CDR3 nucleotides are TGTGCCAGCAGTTTAAATTGGGCAGGCAGCTACACCTTC. J is TRBJ1-2 and V is TRBV27, with no clear D. The germline V gene has CDR1 MNHEY and CDR2 SMNVEV (reference sequence). Trimming took off 2 bases at V and 9 bases at J, with 13 bases between the two ends. The CDR3 sequence is 13 residues long.

The V and J genes are TRBV5-1 and TRBJ1-3; 9 bases fit TRBD1. Germline-derived CDR1 and CDR2 are SGHRS and YFSETQ. Unmatched junction bases numbered 6, after V lost 3 bases and J lost 2 bases. There are 16 residues in the CDR3. CDR3 sequence reads: CASSWEDRGPGNTIYF. The CDR3 nucleotides read TGCGCCAGCAGCTGGGAGGACAGGGGACCTGGAAACACCATATATTTT. The full variable domain, its missing parts supplied by reference TRBV5-1 and TRBJ1-3, is KAGVTQTPRYLIKTRGQQVTLSCSPISGHRSVSWYQQTPGQGLQFLFEYFSETQRNKGNFPGRFSGRQFSNSRSEMNVSTLELGDSALYLCASSWEDRGPGNTIYFGEGSWLTVV.

This clone was observed a single time. The rearrangement links TRBV4-2 to TRBJ2-3; 10 nucleotides align to TRBD2. CDR1 is LGHNA, CDR2 YNFKEQ, per germline. The CDR3 runs 17 residues. V lost 1 base to trimming and J lost 2 bases; unmatched junction nucleotides: 6. The DNA of the CDR3 is TGTGCCAGCAGCCAAGTCCGAGCGGGGGGGCCCACAGATACGCAGTATTTT. This encodes CASSQVRAGGPTDTQYF.

V is TRBV6-1 and J is TRBJ1-1; D not certain. Germline assignment: CDR1 MNHNS and CDR2 SASEGT. This CDR3 is built from 13 residues. V was clipped by 3 bases and J by 4 bases, with 9 bases between them. CDR3 sequence (DNA): TGTGCCAGCAGTGACGGAGAGAGCACTGAAGCTTTCTTT. This sequence encodes CASSDGESTEAFF.

V usage is TRBV4-1 and J usage is TRBJ2-3, with D unresolved. The V end lost 1 base, the J end lost 0 bases, and 8 bases lay between the germline ends. This CDR3 is built from 15 residues. Looked up from germline, CDR1 is MGHRA and CDR2 is YSYEKL. CDR3 amino acids: CASSQGQVSTDTQYF. CDR3 DNA: TGCGCCAGCAGCCAAGGGCAGGTCAGCACAGATACGCAGTATTTT.

The chain is built from TRBV9 and TRBJ1-2; D is ambiguous. CDR1 is SGDLS and CDR2 is YYNGEE in the germline V gene. Trimming pared 1 base from V and 6 bases from J, leaving 16 bases between. This CDR3 spans 15 amino acids. The CDR3 is CASSVQVAEVDGYTF. The CDR3 coding sequence is TGTGCCAGCAGCGTACAGGTGGCTGAAGTCGATGGCTACACCTTC.

The rearrangement uses TRBV6-1 and TRBJ1-2, with D hard to call. This CDR3 has 15 amino acids. The V and J ends lost 0 bases and 3 bases respectively, with 11 bases between them. CDR1 is MNHNS, CDR2 SASEGT, per germline. The CDR3 loop reads CASSEARGFDYGYTF. The DNA of the CDR3 is TGTGCCAGCAGTGAAGCGAGAGGGTTCGACTATGGCTACACCTTC.

As to this clone: Other DNA sequences from this sample encode an identical CDR3 as well. V and J are TRBV28 and TRBJ1-2, with D maybe TRBD1 (6 bases). Trimming took off 3 bases at V and 4 bases at J, with 6 bases between the two ends. The CDR3 spans 12 residues. Germline CDR1 MDHEN, CDR2 SYDVKM. In DNA, the CDR3 is TGTGCCAGCAGTTTGGACAGCTATGGCTACACCTTC. This gives the protein CASSLDSYGYTF.